The clone carrying this TCR beta chain was picked up one time. Its specificity is not known. Study conclusions and caveats: Tumor-infiltrating Treg TCR alpha and beta sequences overlapped most with tumor naive CD4+ T cells, then blood naive. Tumor memory CD4+ T cell TCR gene usage clustered with blood and lymph node memory CD4+ cells and lymph node naive CD4+ cells.

Cells sorted as Tregs were CD4+, CD25+ and CD127-/low. Full-length variable regions came from constant-region reverse primers plus semi-nested Nested Universal Primer A PCR. MiXCR was run by TCRdb on the 5' RACE reads, yielding one entry per CDR3 protein. The sample has under 9,500 distinct CDR3 sequences, approximately 34% seen once. The CDR3 spans 12 residues. Germline CDR1 reads SGHAT; CDR2 reads FQNNGV. Trimming left V 5 bases short and J 5 bases short, with 8 bases between. The sample was Tregs sorted from blood. The source is a female donor with breast cancer. The genes are TRBV11-2 and TRBJ2-3; D is unclear. CDR3 amino acids: CASSPGIDTQYF. DNA for the CDR3: TGTGCCAGCAGCCCCGGCATAGATACGCAGTATTTT.